The T cell receptor (beta chain) under discussion was sequenced for a study of regulatory T cells in long-lasting Graves disease. Noted time point: newly diagnosed GD, antithyroid drugs for less than 3 months. The TCR library used RNA extracted from PBMCs. iRepertoire HTBI primers and Arm-PCR of CDR3 regions built TCR beta libraries. Via MiXCR, TCRdb re-called the multiplex PCR reads, giving one row per CDR3 protein. Here the sample spans roughly 500,000 distinct CDR3 sequences, 12% to 15% being singletons. V was cut by 5 bases and J by 0 bases, with 10 bases left in between. The CDR3 is 14 residues long. The germline gives CDR1 SGHRS, CDR2 YFSETQ. This clonotype occurred many times. This sample was shared with a second study, whose subject was T cells in Graves' hyperthyroidism and ophthalmopathy.

This chain joins TRBV5-1 and TRBJ2-3; D may be TRBD2 (6 bases). The receptor comes from a woman aged 50 to 60 with Graves disease. The sample in question was peripheral blood mononuclear cells (PBMCs), obtained at new diagnosis, from a patient treated with antithyroid drugs. CDR3 region: CASRPGRSTDTQYF. CDR3 DNA: TGCGCCAGCAGGCCGGGGAGGAGCACAGATACGCAGTATTTT.